This TCR beta chain is from a study of T cell responses to AZD1222 COVID-19 vaccine. The table came from immunoSEQ multiplex PCR; TCRdb's copy has only in-frame clones and leaves some out. The table lists roughly 100,000 clones, 85% to 95% of them singletons. The CDR3 has 15 residues. The germline gives CDR1 MNHEY, CDR2 SVGAGI. Trimming shortened V by 7 bases and J by 0 bases, and 10 bases separated the two germline ends. Findings and limits, study-wide: Clonal diversity was possibly underestimated, and the donors were mostly white British, with more females.

To note about this clone: Its target is unknown.

This material consisted of peripheral blood, taken on day 0 of AZD1222 vaccination. This clonotype originated in an adult in good health. The J gene is TRBJ2-6, the V gene TRBV6-5; D gene uncertain. The CDR3 sequence: CASTRRISGANVLTF. The CDR3 DNA reads TGTGCCAGCACCCGACGGATCTCTGGGGCCAACGTCCTGACTTTC.